This T cell receptor beta chain was sequenced for a study of radiotherapy plus CTLA-4 blockade in lung cancer. Findings and caveats of the study: In blood, TCR clones derived from the tumor expanded after radiotherapy plus ipilimumab. Among reported predictors of response, early blood T cell clone dynamics with interferon-beta performed best.

Turning to this clone: Its antigen is undetermined.

TCRdb keeps only in-frame clones here, not all; method: immunoSEQ multiplex PCR. The sample includes over 85,000 clones, 82% seen only once; the top ten take about 23%. V was pared by 9 bases and J by 1 base, with 9 bases between. Germline CDR1 and CDR2: MNHNY and SVGAGI (reference sequence). The CDR3 is 13 residues long. Sequenced here: peripheral blood, sampled from a patient treated with radiotherapy plus ipilimumab. This chain links TRBV6-6 with TRBJ2-2; D is perhaps TRBD2 (6 bases). The TCR sequence derives from a human donor with non-small cell lung cancer that progressed on radiotherapy plus ipilimumab. The CDR3 coding sequence is TGTGCCAGTAAGGGACTGAACACCGGGGAGCTGTTTTTT. Translated: CASKGLNTGELFF.